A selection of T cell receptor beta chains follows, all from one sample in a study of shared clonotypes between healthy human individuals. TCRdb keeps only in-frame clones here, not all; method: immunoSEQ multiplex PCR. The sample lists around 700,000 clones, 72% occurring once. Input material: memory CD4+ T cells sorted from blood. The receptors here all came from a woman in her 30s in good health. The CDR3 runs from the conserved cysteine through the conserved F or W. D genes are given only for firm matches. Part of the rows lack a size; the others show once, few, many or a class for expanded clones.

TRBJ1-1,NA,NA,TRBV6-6,TGTGCCAGCAGTTACTCAGCTAAGGAAGCTTTCTTT,CASSYSAKEAFF
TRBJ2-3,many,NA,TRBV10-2,TGCGCCAGCAGTGAGGCGAACACAGATACGCAGTATTTT,CASSEANTDTQYF
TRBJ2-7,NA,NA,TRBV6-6,TGTGCCAGCAGTTACAGCCAGCTCAAGGGCGAGCAGTACTTC,CASSYSQLKGEQYF
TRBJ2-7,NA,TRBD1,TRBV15,TGTGCCACCGAACGGGACAGGGGAGGGGAGCAGTACTTC,CATERDRGGEQYF
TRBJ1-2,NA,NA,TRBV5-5,TGTGCCAGCAGCCACGAGAAGTACTATGGCTACACCTTC,CASSHEKYYGYTF
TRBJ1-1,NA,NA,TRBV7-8,TGTGCCAGCAGCTTAGCGTTGGGGCTGAACACTGAAGCTTTCTTT,CASSLALGLNTEAFF
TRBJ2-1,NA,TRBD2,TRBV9,TGTGCCAGCAGCGAGGGACTACTAGCCAATGAGCAGTTCTTC,CASSEGLLANEQFF
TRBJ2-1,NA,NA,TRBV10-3,TGTGCCATCAGTGGGCCTGCGGAGGCCTACAATGAGCAGTTCTTC,CAISGPAEAYNEQFF
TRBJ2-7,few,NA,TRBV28,TGTGCCAGTGGGCGGCAGAACTACGAGCAGTACTTC,CASGRQNYEQYF
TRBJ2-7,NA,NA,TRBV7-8,TGTGCCAGCAGCCGCACAGCACCCTACGAGCAGTACTTC,CASSRTAPYEQYF
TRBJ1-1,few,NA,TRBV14,TGTGCCAGCAGCCCCATGACCTGGAGGGACACTGAAGCTTTCTTT,CASSPMTWRDTEAFF
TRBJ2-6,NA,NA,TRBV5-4,TGTGCCAGCACCATATGGAACGGGGCCAACGTCCTGACTTTC,CASTIWNGANVLTF
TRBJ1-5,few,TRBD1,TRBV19,TGTGCCAGTAGTCTAGAGACAGGGGGCCCTTTCGGAAGCAATCAGCCCCAGCATTTT,CASSLETGGPFGSNQPQHF
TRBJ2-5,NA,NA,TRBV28,TGTGCCAGCAGTCGAAGTGGGAGAGAGACCCAGTACTTC,CASSRSGRETQYF
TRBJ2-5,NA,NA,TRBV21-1,TGTGCCAGCAGCAAAAGGGGGCAGGTAATTACTCAAGAGACCCAGTACTTC,CASSKRGQVITQETQYF
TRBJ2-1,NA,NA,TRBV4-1,TGCGCCAGCAGCCAAGAGCCTAGCCGTCATGAGCAGTTCTTC,CASSQEPSRHEQFF
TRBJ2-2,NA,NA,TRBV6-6,TGTGCCAGCAGTCCTGCACACTTAAGGACCGGGGAGCTGTTTTTT,CASSPAHLRTGELFF
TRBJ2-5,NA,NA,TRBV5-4,TGTGCCAGCAGCTTGGGGAGAGAGACCCAGTACTTC,CASSLGRETQYF
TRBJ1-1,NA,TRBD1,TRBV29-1,TGCAGCGTTGCAGGGGGCCGGACTGAAGCTTTCTTT,CSVAGGRTEAFF
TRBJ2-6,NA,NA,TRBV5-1,TGCGCCAGCAGCCAAATCCGGGGCCTCTCTGGGGCCAACGTCCTGACTTTC,CASSQIRGLSGANVLTF
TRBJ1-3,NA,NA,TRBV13,TGTGCCAGCAGCTCGAACAGGCCATACTCTGGAAACACCATATATTTT,CASSSNRPYSGNTIYF
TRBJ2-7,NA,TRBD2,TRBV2,TGTGCCAGCAGGGAGGGGACTAGCGGAACCCGGTACTTC,CASREGTSGTRYF
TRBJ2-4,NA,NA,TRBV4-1,TGCGCCAGCAGCCAAGATTTTGGTAGGGCACTAGCCAAAAACATTCAGTACTTC,CASSQDFGRALAKNIQYF
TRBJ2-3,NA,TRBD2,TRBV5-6,TGTGCCAGCAGCTTCCGACTAGCGGGAGCAGGAGATACGCAGTATTTT,CASSFRLAGAGDTQYF
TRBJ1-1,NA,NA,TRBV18,TGTGCCAGCTCACCACCGTCAGGGAGTGACACTGAAGCTTTCTTT,CASSPPSGSDTEAFF
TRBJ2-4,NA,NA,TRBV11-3,TGTGCCAGCAGCCAGTCCGACGGACAGTCGAACATTCAGTACTTC,CASSQSDGQSNIQYF
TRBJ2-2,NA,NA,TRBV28,TGTGCCAGCAGTTTAGAAGGGGCGAACACCGGGGAGCTGTTTTTT,CASSLEGANTGELFF
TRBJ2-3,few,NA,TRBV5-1,TGCGCCAGCAGCCTCAGCAGGACAGCTAGCACAGATACGCAGTATTTT,CASSLSRTASTDTQYF
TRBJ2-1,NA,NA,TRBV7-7,TGTGCCAGCAGCTCGGGACTGCAAGCAATAGAGCAGTTCTTC,CASSSGLQAIEQFF
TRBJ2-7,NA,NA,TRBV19,TGTGCCAGTAGTATAGGAGCGGGCCTCTACGAGCAGTACTTC,CASSIGAGLYEQYF
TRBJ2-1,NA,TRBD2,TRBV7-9,TGTGCCAGCAGCGACAATAGCGGGAGGGCCGCTAGTGAGCAGTTCTTC,CASSDNSGRAASEQFF